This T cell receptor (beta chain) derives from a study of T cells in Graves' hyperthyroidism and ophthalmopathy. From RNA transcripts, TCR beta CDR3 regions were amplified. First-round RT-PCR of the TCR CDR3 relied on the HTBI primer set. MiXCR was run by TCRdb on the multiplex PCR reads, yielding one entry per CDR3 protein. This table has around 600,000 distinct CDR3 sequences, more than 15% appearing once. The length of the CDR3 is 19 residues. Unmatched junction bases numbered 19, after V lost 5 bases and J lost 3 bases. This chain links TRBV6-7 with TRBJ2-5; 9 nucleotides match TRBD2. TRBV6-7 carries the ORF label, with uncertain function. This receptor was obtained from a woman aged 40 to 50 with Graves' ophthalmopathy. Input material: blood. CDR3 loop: CASSQPPFLASGEKETQYF. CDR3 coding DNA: TGTGCCAGCAGTCAACCCCCCTTCTTGGCTAGCGGGGAAAAAGAGACCCAGTACTTC.